One T cell receptor beta chain is described in this entry. It lacks a known antigen. No quality values exist for individual bases; no much larger clone is one base distant. The cohort comprised 670 or so healthy bone marrow donors. At the time of sampling, all cohort members were nominally healthy, though unrecorded immune exposures were likely present. The donor tested CMV seronegative, placing the donor among the 352 seronegative members of the cohort. A peripheral blood sample was collected from each donor, and TCR beta sequencing was performed on peripheral blood mononuclear cells. Genomic DNA extraction from the blood cell samples was performed with the Qiagen DNeasy Blood Extraction Kit. CDR1 SGHTA and CDR2 FQGNSA were looked up in the germline V gene. The CDR3 starts with the cysteine, ends with the phenylalanine, and has 16 residues. This entry keeps only the CDR3 DNA: 48 bases, framed from base 1. V loses 5 bases of germline sequence and J loses 0 bases, and the interval between the two ends is 16 bases.

These data are taken from a study of cytomegalovirus exposure and HLA in healthy donors (dated by TCRdb to about 2017). For the wider study: An earlier analysis of about 560 of the donors reported 276 Gb of sequence data and around 120 million unique TCR beta sequences obtained from some 200 million T cells. About 280 gigabases of sequencing data and around 85 million unique TCR sequences made up an early release that covered roughly 670 HLA-typed donors. Of the roughly 400 genotyped donors, 81% were placed in the genetic ancestry cluster associated with self-reported Caucasian donors. The aim of the study was to test whether cataloging public T cell receptors could identify signatures of past pathogen exposure. The T cell repertoires of some 670 subjects were profiled by immunosequencing and related to cytomegalovirus serostatus. A separate validation cohort of 100 to 150 different subjects was used in addition to the roughly 720-subject first cohort. The study combined high-throughput TCR immunosequencing, statistical association of individual TCRs with disease status, and machine learning to predict cytomegalovirus infection status. To study patterns of TCR occurrence, a later analysis re-analyzed previously published TCR beta repertoires from 600 to 750 donors and added high-resolution HLA genotyping. Rather than drawing on any new phenotypic data, the later analysis identified candidate immune exposures from TCR beta sequences and the way those sequences occurred across donors. To decide whether each TCR beta V gene segment behaved as functional or pseudogenic, an earlier analysis of some 570 of the donors relied on high-throughput TCR beta sequencing. Donor age, sex, ethnicity and CMV serostatus were collected together with the repertoire data. In a later genetic analysis, genome-wide SNP genotypes for about three fifths of the roughly 670 donors were used, and that subset was treated as a discovery cohort. All discovery cohort repertoires had been generated using a single sequencing platform. Both class I and class II loci were covered by HLA typing, at four-digit resolution. Typing coverage varied by locus: about 629-630 donors for A, B, C, DRB1 and DQB1; roughly 510 for DQA1; around 610 for DPA1; more than 450 for DPB1. Because of strong linkage in the cohort, five DR-DQ haplotypes were treated as single units for association and clustering. Across approximately 420 genotyped donors of the cohort, an average of approximately 220,000 unique TCR beta nucleotide sequences per donor were sequenced, and about a sixth of those sequences were non-productive. What the research found in general, with its limitations: Roughly uniform sequencing depth across donors was assumed in presence/absence analyses, although this assumption may not hold. Linkage disequilibrium might explain the correlated functional status among segregating V segments, but an unknown experimental factor could not be ruled out. Cytomegalovirus status was reported to be diagnosed by the classifier with high specificity and sensitivity in both the original and validation cohorts. The cohort was sequenced for TCR beta chains only, and without alpha or paired-chain data the features that could be detected were limited. In a later analysis, several top co-occurrence clusters were reported to appear linked to parvovirus B19, influenza, CMV and Epstein-Barr virus. A cluster of highly shared sequence variants was judged likely to represent a technical artifact of the sequencing pipeline. Because counts were too low, about 15 rarely observed V segments, including chromosome 9 orphons, were left out of the earlier analysis of approximately 500 of the donors. Broadly in line with IMGT annotations, most TCR beta V segments showed up in productive rearrangements about 90% or about 30% of the time in an earlier analysis of several hundred of the donors. Compared with equally common non-associated chains, HLA-associated TCR beta chains in a later analysis were more clonally expanded and had lower generation probabilities. While some public TCRs were present in many individuals, most TCR sequences turned up only very rarely across donors. Most CMV-associated TCR beta chains appeared to be HLA-restricted in a later analysis, and the HLA associations seemed to be driven largely by CMV exposure. According to a later genetic analysis, donors in an Asian-associated ancestry cluster had fewer N-insertions in productive TCRs than the roughly 670-donor mean. According to the authors, the approach could potentially be generalized to other disease states and immunological phenotypes. In a later analysis, the rate of TCR association differed among HLA loci, with DRB1 alleles having the most associated TCRs and HLA-C alleles having the fewest. A total of 150 or so TCR beta chains were listed by the study as associated with cytomegalovirus. Because HLA typing was unavailable for some donors at each locus, only the typed subset was used in association tests. The only immune exposure information available for the cohort was CMV serostatus. In a later genetic analysis, a missense DCLRE1C variant was associated with V-gene and J-gene trimming of TCR beta chains, and the association was replicated in an independent cohort. A further reported finding was that TCR beta sequences accurately predicted the HLA-A and HLA-B alleles for most subjects in the first cohort. Assigning TCR associations to individual alleles was difficult when HLA alleles, especially DR and DQ, strongly co-occurred. The 87-base-pair reads could not distinguish some IMGT-functional V segments, including TRBV6-2 and TRBV6-3, so those segments were excluded. A few of the identified cytomegalovirus-associated TCR beta chains were confirmed in vitro to be specific for cytomegalovirus antigens. A later analysis associated 17,000 or so TCR beta sequences with specific HLA alleles at a false discovery rate of 0.05.

To prepare the library, the immunoSEQ multiplex PCR assay was applied. A mixture of 60 forward primers for TCR Vbeta segments and 13 reverse primers for TCR Jbeta segments was used in the multiplex PCR. The CDR3 region of rearranged TCR beta genes was amplified from genomic DNA with a multiplex PCR assay. Amplified TCR beta libraries were sequenced as 87-base-pair reads on the Illumina HiSeq System. The published analysis was carried out like this. A later analysis tallied 75 million to 95 million unique TCR beta chains across the 700 or so repertoires, and about 12 million of those chains were shared by two or more donors. Raw reads were error-corrected and collapsed into unique sequences by a nearest-neighbor algorithm in which closely related sequences were merged to remove PCR and sequencing errors. Alignment of CDR3 sequences to IMGT reference sequences was used to assign V, D and J gene segments. Each retained sequence needed at least a six-nucleotide match to both a V gene segment and a J gene segment. A rearrangement counted as productive if the CDR3 had no stop codons and remained in frame with V and J, and every other rearrangement counted as non-productive. CDR3 was defined according to IMGT convention as the region running from the second conserved V-encoded cysteine to the conserved J-encoded phenylalanine. The earlier analysis of roughly 590 of the donors excluded any sequence lacking an unambiguous match to a single V gene segment. An earlier analysis of 587 of the donors classified V segments as functional when productive rearrangements were above 56.7% and as segregating when the standard deviation between donors was above 5%. A statistical classification framework was built to diagnose cytomegalovirus status from the catalog of TCR beta chain sequences. In a later analysis, TCR nucleotide sequences were compared against IMGT/GENE-DB human TR gene sequences so that V and J genes could be assigned. In a later analysis, CDR3 sequences and most-parsimonious VDJ recombination scenarios were assigned using the TCRdist pipeline. In a later analysis, each TCR beta chain was defined by its CDR3 amino acid sequence together with its V-gene family, and reads without a unique V-gene family were excluded. To address suspected cross-contamination and a sequencing artifact, a later analysis removed approximately 600 highly shared, low-generation-probability nucleotide sequences. In a later analysis, a clonal expansion index was calculated for each public chain from normalized within-repertoire ranks of inferred template counts. In a later analysis, generation probabilities were computed using a VDJ recombination model fitted to out-of-frame rearrangements, and the results were checked against IGoR. Hypergeometric tests were used in a later analysis to score TCR-TCR, TCR-HLA and TCR-CMV co-occurrence, with a repertoire-size bias correction applied to the TCR pairs. In a later analysis, false discovery rates were estimated by permuting HLA or CMV assignments 20 times. A later analysis grouped co-occurring TCRs with DBSCAN, adding TCRdist sequence similarity when clustering within HLA-allele-positive subsets. Repertoires with fewer than 30,000 or more than 120,000 public chains were left out of co-occurrence clustering, as were about 5 repertoires with anomalous nucleotide sharing. TCRdb stores this immuneACCESS table with in-frame sequences only. Part of the clones is absent; in the studies checked, under half of the shortfall reflects unresolved V genes, and no reason is known for the rest. That table supplies the V and J calls and clone size; D and trimming were determined from the DNA. For this sample the table gives some 150,000 clones, of which about a tenth were detected only once. The ten largest clones add up to about 2% of the sample.

The sequence was collected from a male donor in good health and CMV-seronegative. Specimen: PBMCs. This receptor chain uses TRBV7-2 and TRBJ1-1; no D gene can be assigned with confidence. Here the CDR3 is given as CASSPRVSPMNTEAFF. The DNA is TGTGCCAGCAGCCCGCGGGTCTCTCCGATGAACACTGAAGCTTTCTTT.